This is a list of T cell receptor beta chains from one sample in a study of blood T cell repertoires in COVID-19. Assay used: immunoSEQ multiplex PCR; TCRdb lists only in-frame clones, some missing. The sample carries 290,000 or so clones, over 75% recorded once. Source material: PBMCs or T cells enriched from blood (not recorded which). The source is a young woman who had recovered from COVID-19. Both conserved end residues are part of each CDR3. The D gene is left open where the match is weak. The listing skips clone size in some rows; elsewhere it reads once, few, many or a size class.

length	V	D	size	J	DNA	CDR3
15	TRBV11-3	TRBD1	.	TRBJ2-2	TGTGCCAGCAGTCCGACAGGGGGAAACACCGGGGAGCTGTTTTTT	CASSPTGGNTGELFF
13	TRBV9	.	.	TRBJ2-7	TGTGCCAGCAGCGTAGTTCCTTCCTACGAGCAGTACTTC	CASSVVPSYEQYF
15	TRBV5-4	.	.	TRBJ2-3	TGTGCCAGCAGCTTGGATGCGCAGGGCACAGATACGCAGTATTTT	CASSLDAQGTDTQYF
14	TRBV28	TRBD2	.	TRBJ2-7	TGTGCCAGCAGGGGGGGGGACCATGGGGACGAGCAGTACTTC	CASRGGDHGDEQYF
17	TRBV9	TRBD2	.	TRBJ2-5	TGTGCCAGCAGCCCCCGTGGGGGGCGGGAGGGGGGAGAGACCCAGTACTTC	CASSPRGGREGGETQYF
18	TRBV21-1	.	.	TRBJ2-7	TGTGCCAGCAGCAAAGATACCAGGGTTAGGAGCAGGGCCTACGAGCAGTACTTC	CASSKDTRVRSRAYEQYF
13	TRBV2	.	few	TRBJ1-5	TGTGCCAGCAATCCGGCGGGGGGGACTCCCCAGCATTTT	CASNPAGGTPQHF
15	TRBV2	.	.	TRBJ2-5	TGTGCCAGCAGTGAAGCACAGGGAATGGGGGAGACCCAGTACTTC	CASSEAQGMGETQYF
16	TRBV18	TRBD1	.	TRBJ1-2	TGTGCCAGCTCACCACCCGATAGGGGGCAGGACTATGGCTACACCTTC	CASSPPDRGQDYGYTF
16	TRBV2	TRBD1	once	TRBJ1-2	TGTGCCAGCAGTGCGGGACAGGGGGTTTCTAACTATGGCTACACCTTC	CASSAGQGVSNYGYTF
15	TRBV5-1	TRBD2	.	TRBJ2-2	TGCGCCAGCAGCCAGACTAGCGGGAACACCGGGGAGCTGTTTTTT	CASSQTSGNTGELFF
12	TRBV28	.	.	TRBJ1-4	TGTGCCAGCAGTTTGAGTAATGAAAAACTGTTTTTT	CASSLSNEKLFF
13	TRBV24-1	.	.	TRBJ2-7	TGTGCCACCAGTGACGGGTCCACCTACGAGCAGTACTTC	CATSDGSTYEQYF
16	TRBV10-3	.	.	TRBJ1-4	TGTGCCGCCCGTCAGGGGAATAGGGCAACTAATGAAAAACTGTTTTTT	CAARQGNRATNEKLFF
15	TRBV5-6	.	.	TRBJ1-6	TGTGCCAGCAGCTTGCTCACCAGTACCTATTCACCCCTCCACTTT	CASSLLTSTYSPLHF
14	TRBV19	.	.	TRBJ2-3	TGTGCCAGTAGGCCGCTCGGAGGGGCAGATACGCAGTATTTT	CASRPLGGADTQYF
16	TRBV27	TRBD2	.	TRBJ2-7	TGTGCCAGCAGTTTCGCCGGGACTAGCGGGAGTTACGAGCAGTACTTC	CASSFAGTSGSYEQYF
15	TRBV30	.	.	TRBJ2-2	TGTGCCTGGAGGGGGACATCCGCGAACACCGGGGAGCTGTTTTTT	CAWRGTSANTGELFF
15	TRBV5-6	TRBD2	.	TRBJ2-5	TGTGCCAGCAGCCAGTCCGGGGGGGCTAGGAAGACCCAGTACTTC	CASSQSGGARKTQYF
14	TRBV29-1	TRBD1	.	TRBJ1-1	TGCAGCGTAGTACAGGGGCTGGGAACCGCTGAAGCTTTCTTT	CSVVQGLGTAEAFF
12	TRBV19	TRBD1	.	TRBJ1-2	TGTGCCAGTTGGGACAGGGGGCTTGGCTACACCTTC	CASWDRGLGYTF
15	TRBV9	.	.	TRBJ1-6	TGTGCCAGCAGCGTCGGCGGACACTATAATTCACCCCTCCACTTT	CASSVGGHYNSPLHF
17	TRBV5-4	TRBD2	once	TRBJ2-7	TGTGCCAGCAGCTTGGGGGGACTAGCGGGAGTAACCTACGAGCAGTACTTC	CASSLGGLAGVTYEQYF
15	TRBV27	.	.	TRBJ2-1	TGTGCCAGCAACAAACAGGGATATCCTTACAATGAGCAGTTCTTC	CASNKQGYPYNEQFF
14	TRBV27	.	.	TRBJ2-5	TGTGCCAGCAGTTTATCACTAGTAAGAGAGACCCAGTACTTC	CASSLSLVRETQYF
15	TRBV5-3	.	.	TRBJ1-1	TGTGCCAGAAGCTGCCCGGGAGGTGAGAACACTGAAGCTTTCTTT	CARSCPGGENTEAFF
12	TRBV6-2/TRBV6-3	.	.	TRBJ2-1	TGTGCCAGCAGTTTTAGACAGAATGAGCAGTTCTTC	CASSFRQNEQFF
19	TRBV29-1	TRBD2	.	TRBJ2-1	TGCAGCGTTAAAAACGGACTAGCGGGAGGGTGGGGCTCCTACAATGAGCAGTTCTTC	CSVKNGLAGGWGSYNEQFF
16	TRBV5-5	TRBD1	.	TRBJ1-1	TGTGCCAGCAGTCGACAGGGAATTCTCATGAACACTGAAGCTTTCTTT	CASSRQGILMNTEAFF
14	TRBV9	TRBD1	.	TRBJ1-5	TGTGCCAGCAGCCTCGACAGGGAGAATCAGCCCCAGCATTTT	CASSLDRENQPQHF
14	TRBV9	TRBD1	.	TRBJ2-3	TGTGCCAGCAGCGAGCAGGGGGCTTTGGATACGCAGTATTTT	CASSEQGALDTQYF
17	TRBV7-9	.	.	TRBJ2-1	TGTGCCAGCAGCTCTGGGACACAAACGTTCTCCTACAATGAGCAGTTCTTC	CASSSGTQTFSYNEQFF
17	TRBV7-9	.	.	TRBJ2-3	TGTGCCAGCAGCTCCCAGGATACAGGGATAGGCACAGATACGCAGTATTTT	CASSSQDTGIGTDTQYF
18	TRBV24-1	TRBD1	.	TRBJ1-2	TGTGCCACCAGTGAAGCCGGGACAGGAACCCGAAATAACTATGGCTACACCTTC	CATSEAGTGTRNNYGYTF
16	TRBV5-8	TRBD1	.	TRBJ1-5	TGTGCCAGCAGCCCGGAGAGGGGGCCAGCAAATCAGCCCCAGCATTTT	CASSPERGPANQPQHF
16	TRBV2	TRBD1	.	TRBJ1-6	TGTGCCAGCAGTAGGGACAGAAGCTCCTATAATTCACCCCTCCACTTT	CASSRDRSSYNSPLHF
15	TRBV7-8	TRBD1	.	TRBJ1-6	TGTGCCAGCAGCCCACTGACAGGGGTAAATTCACCCCTCCACTTT	CASSPLTGVNSPLHF
15	TRBV5-4	.	.	TRBJ2-7	TGTGCCAGCAGCTTGGAGTCTGCCAGCTCCTACGAGCAGTACTTC	CASSLESASSYEQYF
13	TRBV27	.	.	TRBJ2-3	TGTGCCAGCAGTCTGGGCGCCACAGATACGCAGTATTTT	CASSLGATDTQYF
15	TRBV19	TRBD2	.	TRBJ2-7	TGTGCCAGTAGTAAGGCCCGGGAGGGTAACTACGAGCAGTACTTC	CASSKAREGNYEQYF
13	TRBV5-1	.	.	TRBJ2-5	TGCGCCAGCAGTCCAGGGTCCGGGGGGACCCAGTACTTC	CASSPGSGGTQYF
15	TRBV7-2	TRBD2	.	TRBJ2-1	TGTGCCAGCAGCTTACTAGCGGGAGGGGGCAATGAGCAGTTCTTC	CASSLLAGGGNEQFF
14	TRBV28	TRBD1	.	TRBJ1-6	TGTGCCAGCATCACCCAGGGGGCAGAATCACCCCTCCACTTT	CASITQGAESPLHF
14	TRBV20-1	.	.	TRBJ2-1	TGCAGTGCTAGTTCTTCCGGGAGTCCCCATGAGCAGTTCTTC	CSASSSGSPHEQFF
15	TRBV5-8	.	.	TRBJ2-7	TGTGCCAGCAGCTTGAGAAATGGGCCGACCTACGAGCAGTACTTC	CASSLRNGPTYEQYF
17	TRBV7-2	TRBD1	.	TRBJ2-2	TGTGCCAGCAGCCAAAGGACAGGGGTTAGGAACACCGGGGAGCTGTTTTTT	CASSQRTGVRNTGELFF
13	TRBV5-1	.	once	TRBJ1-4	TGCGCCAGCGGCGAGCAGGGGAATGAAAAACTGTTTTTT	CASGEQGNEKLFF
14	TRBV19	TRBD2	once	TRBJ2-3	TGTGCCAGTACCGAGCGGGGTCCTCGGGATACGCAGTATTTT	CASTERGPRDTQYF
16	TRBV7-8	TRBD2	once	TRBJ2-1	TGTGCCAGCACAACCGGGCAGCGGGAGCCTTACAATGAGCAGTTCTTC	CASTTGQREPYNEQFF
18	TRBV28	.	.	TRBJ1-6	TGTGCCAGCAGTTTATGGCGCCCCAGGGCGGGGCTCGGGTCACCCCTCCACTTT	CASSLWRPRAGLGSPLHF
17	TRBV10-3	.	once	TRBJ1-3	TGTGCCGTAGCCGAGCGTTGGACAGAAGTCTCTGGAAACACCATATATTTT	CAVAERWTEVSGNTIYF
15	TRBV25-1	TRBD2	.	TRBJ2-5	TGTGCCAGCAGTGGTTCGGCGGCGGGAGAAGAGACCCAGTACTTC	CASSGSAAGEETQYF
17	TRBV5-6	.	.	TRBJ2-7	TGTGCCAGCAGCCCCCGATACCCAGAATCTCACTCCTACGAGCAGTACTTC	CASSPRYPESHSYEQYF
19	TRBV30	TRBD1	.	TRBJ2-4	TGTGCCTGGAGTAAGAAAGGACAGGGGAATTTTCTCGCCAAAAACATTCAGTACTTC	CAWSKKGQGNFLAKNIQYF